Each of the 22 T cell receptor beta chains below was sequenced from the same sample in a study of T cell repertoires in cytomegalovirus infection. In TCRdb, the reads were re-called with MiXCR into one record per CDR3 protein. The sample contains 200,000 to 300,000 distinct CDR3 sequences, roughly 15% of which appear only once. Sequenced sample: PBMCs. These receptors were taken from a human donor in good health (CMV status not recorded). Some clones in this sample may be carry-over from other donors' samples.

The chain has TRBV7-9 and TRBJ2-1, with 7 bases that match TRBD2. This CDR3 region has 14 residues. The junction had 8 bases not matched to a gene; V was cut back by 8 bases and J by 4 bases. Germline V lookup: CDR1 SEHNR, CDR2 FQNEAQ (reference sequence). CDR3 sequence reads: CASGTGGTYNEQFF. The CDR3 DNA is TGTGCCAGCGGAACGGGGGGAACATACAATGAGCAGTTCTTC.

This clonotype showed up just a few times. V is TRBV9 and J is TRBJ2-1; 12 bases align to TRBD2. CDR3 length: 19 residues. Germline V gene sequence: CDR1 SGDLS, CDR2 YYNGEE. With V trimmed by 0 bases and J by 5 bases, 12 bases remained unmatched. The CDR3 coding sequence is TGTGCCAGCAGCGTAGGCTCTAGCGGGAGGGGGAGGTGGAACAATGAGCAGTTCTTC. Its protein product is CASSVGSSGRGRWNNEQFF.

There are many counts of this clonotype. The chain recombines TRBV7-2 with TRBJ1-1; no clear D gene. The CDR3 contains 15 residues. The germline CDR1 and CDR2 sequences are SGHTA and FQGNSA. Trimming removed 0 bases at V and 4 bases at J, with 12 bases between. The CDR3 nucleotides read TGTGCCAGCAGCTTAGCGGGGTCAGGAGGCACTGAAGCTTTCTTT. Protein product: CASSLAGSGGTEAFF.

The J gene is TRBJ2-7, the V gene TRBV12-3 or TRBV12-4; D not certain. The CDR3 spans 16 residues. V lost 6 bases to trimming and J lost 3 bases, with 21 bases between them. CDR3 region: CASSPGWAPSFYEQYF. The DNA of the CDR3 is TGTGCCAGCAGCCCCGGGTGGGCTCCGTCCTTCTACGAGCAGTACTTC.

This clonotype occurred a few times. This chain joins TRBV6-2 or TRBV6-3 and TRBJ2-3, with TRBD2 identical over 8 bases. Trimming cost V 6 bases and J 5 bases; bases outside gene matches: 10. Germline assignment: CDR1 MNHEY and CDR2 SVGEGT. The CDR3 is 15 residues long. CDR3 sequence (DNA): TGTGCCAGCAGAACGGGGGGGCCGGCCGAAGATACGCAGTATTTT. Encoded protein: CASRTGGPAEDTQYF.

The CDR3, as DNA: TGTGCCATCAGTGCAGGTGAGAACACTGAAGCTTTCTTT. Translated, it gives CAISAGENTEAFF. The rearrangement links TRBV10-3 to TRBJ1-1; unclear D gene. The CDR3 is 13 amino acids. In germline, CDR1 is ENHRY, CDR2 SYGVKD. Trimming removed 4 bases at V and 1 base at J, with 7 bases between.

This clonotype was seen many times. The chain combines TRBV7-6 with TRBJ2-3; the match to TRBD2 covers 8 bases. The CDR3 runs 15 residues. V was pared by 6 bases and J by 3 bases, with 8 bases of the junction left unmatched. Germline loops: CDR1 SGHVS, CDR2 FNYEAQ. CDR3 sequence (DNA): TGTGCCAGCAGGCCCGCGGGGACTAGTACAGATACGCAGTATTTT. This encodes CASRPAGTSTDTQYF.

The chain is built from TRBV7-2 and TRBJ2-7; TRBD2 matches 8 bases. The ends lost 5 bases at V and 3 bases at J; junction bases unmatched: 3. Looked up from germline, CDR1 is SGHTA and CDR2 is FQGNSA. The CDR3 spans 13 residues. The DNA for the CDR3 is TGTGCCAGCAGCCCTAGCGGGTACTACGAGCAGTACTTC. Translation: CASSPSGYYEQYF.

This sequence joins TRBV12-3 or TRBV12-4 and TRBJ1-1, with TRBD1 matching over 7 bases. This CDR3 contains 13 residues. V was pared by 5 bases and J by 8 bases, with 8 bases of the junction left unmatched. In nucleotides, the CDR3 is TGTGCCAGCAGTCCGGTTGGGACAGCGGAAGCTTTCTTT. Translating gives CASSPVGTAEAFF.

This clonotype occurred once. At one end, the junction sequence differs from germline, possibly due to a read error. The chain recombines TRBV19 with TRBJ2-1; 7 nucleotides agree with TRBD1. CDR3 size: 16 residues. CDR1 is LNHDA, CDR2 SQIVND, per germline (reference sequence). The CDR3 DNA is TGTGTCAGTAGTAAGGACGACAGGGCCTACTACAATGAGCAGTTCTTC. The encoded protein is CVSSKDDRAYYNEQFF.

This clonotype was counted between two and nine times. The chain links TRBV2 to TRBJ2-7; D not certain. The germline V gene has CDR1 SNHLY and CDR2 FYNNEI. This CDR3 spans 10 amino acids. Trimming removed 6 bases from V and 3 bases from J, with 3 bases in between. Here the CDR3 reads CASRIYEQYF. For the CDR3, the DNA is TGTGCCAGCAGGATCTACGAGCAGTACTTC.

This clonotype was counted at least ten times. V is TRBV18 and J is TRBJ2-3; TRBD2 matches 10 bases. CDR1 is KGHSH, CDR2 LQKENI, per germline. The CDR3 contains 17 residues. J gave up 5 bases and V 4 bases, and 12 bases lay outside the gene matches. CDR3 nucleotides: TGTGCCAGCTCACTCCGGGCCCTAGCGGGAGAGAAAGATACGCAGTATTTT. It specifies CASSLRALAGEKDTQYF.

This clonotype has at least ten counts. The chain combines TRBV4-1 with TRBJ2-7, with D possibly being TRBD1 (5 bases). V was trimmed by 4 bases and J by 3 bases, leaving 10 bases between them. Germline loops: CDR1 MGHRA, CDR2 YSYEKL. The CDR3 contains 13 residues. CDR3 in amino acids: CASSLNQGYEQYF. CDR3 DNA: TGCGCCAGCAGCCTTAACCAGGGCTACGAGCAGTACTTC.

There are many counts of this clonotype. The gene calls are TRBV6-6 and TRBJ1-1; weak D call: TRBD1 (6 bases). V was shortened by 0 bases and J by 4 bases, with 12 bases between the two germline ends. The CDR3 length is 15 residues. Germline CDR1 and CDR2: MNHNY and SVGAGI (reference sequence). This CDR3 reads CASSYSGGVGTEAFF. The CDR3 coding sequence is TGTGCCAGCAGTTACTCAGGGGGGGTCGGCACTGAAGCTTTCTTT.

As concerns this clonotype: Just one base apart from a much larger clone, this may be a read error. Here the CDR3 reads CASSPEGPPKTYKQYF. DNA of the CDR3: TGTGCCAGCAGCCCCGAAGGCCCGCCCAAGACCTACAAGCAGTACTTC. This sequence joins TRBV11-2 and TRBJ2-7, with unresolved D. Germline-derived CDR1 and CDR2 are SGHAT and FQNNGV. This CDR3 spans 16 amino acids.

The chain employs TRBV2 and TRBJ2-4, with D maybe TRBD1 (6 bases). CDR1 and CDR2 from the germline V gene are SNHLY and FYNNEI. V shed 5 bases and J shed 0 bases, with 17 bases lying between them. The CDR3 runs 17 residues. CDR3 coding DNA: TGTGCCAGCAGTCCCGGGACATCACAACTAGCCAAAAACATTCAGTACTTC. Encoded protein: CASSPGTSQLAKNIQYF.

J is TRBJ2-1 and V is TRBV24-1; D remains unclear. V shed 2 bases and J shed 4 bases, with 14 bases lying between them. CDR3 length: 16 residues. Looked up from germline, CDR1 is KGHDR and CDR2 is SFDVKD. CDR3 protein: CATSDSSGLQYNEQFF. The DNA for the CDR3 is TGTGCCACCAGTGATTCCTCGGGTCTTCAGTACAATGAGCAGTTCTTC.

Note on this clonotype: A read error may explain this, as a much larger clone is one base away. The chain uses TRBV7-9 and TRBJ1-1, with no clear D. The CDR3 totals 13 residues. In germline, CDR1 is SEHNR, CDR2 FQNEAQ (reference sequence). Trimming took 4 bases from V and 0 from J, leaving 6 bases between them. CDR3 in DNA: TGTGCCAGCAGCTCGATCGTGAACACTGAAGCTTTCTTT. The encoded protein is CASSSIVNTEAFF.

Regarding this clonotype: Its ends do not fully match the called genes, so a read error is possible. Written as DNA, the CDR3 is TGTGCCAACAGTTACTCGGGGACAGGGTCCTACGAGCAGTACTTC. It is translated as CANSYSGTGSYEQYF. The V call is TRBV6-5, the J call TRBJ2-7, with TRBD1 matching 9 bases. Germline CDR1 and CDR2: MNHEY and SVGAGI. The CDR3 runs to 15 residues.

The chain is built from TRBV20-1 and TRBJ2-2, with 10 bases matching TRBD2. Germline V gene sequence: CDR1 DFQATT, CDR2 SNEGSKA (reference sequence). This CDR3 comprises 16 residues. The V and J ends lost 0 bases and 6 bases, in that order; junction bases with no gene match: 7. Written as DNA, the CDR3 is TGCAGTGCTAGAGATTGGGCTAGCGGGAGTGCCGGGGAGCTGTTTTTT. This sequence encodes CSARDWASGSAGELFF.

This clonotype was detected a few times. The V call is TRBV7-9, the J call TRBJ1-1; 7 bases match TRBD1. Germline V gene sequence: CDR1 SEHNR, CDR2 FQNEAQ (reference sequence). J was trimmed by 4 bases and V by 8 bases; bases with no gene match: 4. CDR3 length: 12 residues. The DNA for the CDR3 is TGTGCCAGCTCCGACAGGGCCACTGAAGCTTTCTTT. This translates into CASSDRATEAFF.

Only a few counts were recorded for this clonotype. The chain joins TRBV29-1 to TRBJ2-2; D remains unclear. The V gene's germline CDR1 is SQVTM and CDR2 ANQGSEA. V lost 3 bases and J 1 base, leaving 6 bases between the germline ends. The CDR3 spans 13 residues. The CDR3 nucleotides are TGCAGCGTTGAGGCCGAGAACACCGGGGAGCTGTTTTTT. The encoded protein is CSVEAENTGELFF.